The present T cell receptor beta chain was sequenced within a study of T cell repertoires in cytomegalovirus infection. This clonotype was seen more than once but under ten times. Its antigen is as yet unknown. Findings and limits, study-wide: Ex vivo, HLA-C-restricted CMV-specific TCR beta clonotypes prevailed over the rest of the response.

One entry per CDR3 protein, called by TCRdb with MiXCR from the reads. The sample carries roughly 730,000 distinct CDR3 sequences, around 32% recorded once. This CDR3 comprises 15 residues. Trimming removed 1 base at V and 2 bases at J, with 11 bases between. CDR1 is SSHAT and CDR2 is FNYEAQ in the germline V gene (reference sequence). The V gene is TRBV7-7, the J gene TRBJ1-2; D gene ambiguous. Sequencing was performed on cultured PBMCs, taken from culture after CMV antigen stimulation. The receptor comes from a human donor in good health (CMV status not recorded). Some clones in this sample may be carry-over from other donors' samples. The CDR3 sequence is CASSLVRSENYGYTF. CDR3 in DNA: TGTGCCAGCAGCTTAGTTAGATCCGAGAACTATGGCTACACCTTC.